These 17 T cell receptor beta chains were all obtained from the same sample, sequenced in a study of PD-L1 blockade in urothelial cancer. The time point denotes: pretreatment peripheral blood. Produced via immunoSEQ multiplex PCR; TCRdb's table is partial and in-frame only. This table has more than 55,000 clones, roughly four fifths appearing once. The sample was PBMCs, taken around atezolizumab (anti-PD-L1) treatment. These receptors all come from a man in his 70s with urothelial cancer.

The chain has TRBV7-2 and TRBJ2-5; 10 bases agree with TRBD2. The CDR3 length is 17 residues. J gave up 1 base and V 4 bases, and 9 bases lay outside the gene matches. Germline CDR1 is SGHTA and CDR2 is FQGNSA. The CDR3 coding sequence is TGTGCCAGCAGCTCCATCGGACTAGCGGCATTCCAAGAGACCCAGTACTTC. It specifies CASSSIGLAAFQETQYF.

The chain combines TRBV6-5 with TRBJ1-1; no clear D gene. Germline CDR1 reads MNHEY; CDR2 reads SVGAGI. CDR3 size: 13 residues. V gave up 5 bases and J gave up 0 bases, with 7 bases separating them. The CDR3 bases are TGTGCCAGCAGTCAACAGATGAACACTGAAGCTTTCTTT. Translation: CASSQQMNTEAFF.

This clone was counted only a few times. The V gene is TRBV11-2, the J gene TRBJ2-4, with D tentatively TRBD1 (6 bases). V was trimmed by 5 bases and J by 7 bases, leaving 9 bases between them. The CDR3 is 12 residues long. Looked up from germline, CDR1 is SGHAT and CDR2 is FQNNGV. In DNA, the CDR3 is TGTGCCAGCAGCCGTCAGGGGAACATTCAGTACTTC. Its translation: CASSRQGNIQYF.

The table lists this clone with a count of one. V is TRBV11-2 and J is TRBJ2-1; a weak D match, TRBD2 (5 bases). The CDR3 covers 15 residues. Germline V gene sequence: CDR1 SGHAT, CDR2 FQNNGV. Trimming removed 0 bases at V and 2 bases at J, with 8 bases between. The CDR3 DNA follows: TGTGCCAGCAGCTTAGAGGCTAGCCCCTACAATGAGCAGTTCTTC. As protein: CASSLEASPYNEQFF. The variable domain in full, completed from reference TRBV11-2 and TRBJ2-1, reads EAGVAQSPRYKIIEKRQSVAFWCNPISGHATLYWYQQILGQGPKLLIQFQNNGVVDDSQLPKDRFSAERLKGVDSTLKIQPAKLEDSAVYLCASSLEASPYNEQFFGPGTRLTVL.

The V and J genes are TRBV4-1 and TRBJ2-7, with a weak D call TRBD2 (5 bases). Germline V gene sequence: CDR1 MGHRA, CDR2 YSYEKL. The CDR3 extends over 16 amino acids. V lost 0 bases, J lost 0 bases, and 12 bases lay in between. The CDR3 sequence is CASSQDESGSSYEQYF. CDR3 coding DNA: TGCGCCAGCAGCCAAGATGAAAGCGGCAGCTCCTACGAGCAGTACTTC.

The chain combines TRBV9 with TRBJ1-2; D remains ambiguous. Germline assignment: CDR1 SGDLS and CDR2 YYNGEE. V lost 0 bases to trimming and J lost 4 bases, with 7 bases between them. This CDR3 has 13 amino acids. The CDR3 nucleotides are TGTGCCAGCAGCGTAGGACAAACCTATGGCTACACCTTC. It translates to CASSVGQTYGYTF. Together with reference TRBV9 and TRBJ1-2, the CDR3 gives the full variable domain: DSGVTQTPKHLITATGQRVTLRCSPRSGDLSVYWYQQSLDQGLQFLIQYYNGEERAKGNILERFSAQQFPDLHSELNLSSLELGDSALYFCASSVGQTYGYTFGSGTRLTVV.

This clone was seen a few times. This rearrangement joins TRBV7-2 to TRBJ2-1, with 9 nucleotides matching TRBD2. The V gene's germline CDR1 is SGHTA and CDR2 FQGNSA. Germline trimming cut 3 bases from V and 0 bases from J; bases unmatched to any gene: 6. This CDR3 contains 17 residues. CDR3 in amino acids: CASSLATSGYSYNEQFF. CDR3 in DNA: TGTGCCAGCAGCTTGGCGACTAGCGGATACTCCTACAATGAGCAGTTCTTC.

V usage is TRBV4-3 and J usage is TRBJ2-5, with D unclear. The DNA end lines up better with TRBJ2-7; the J call may be wrong. Looked up from germline, CDR1 is LGHNA and CDR2 is YSLEER. The CDR3 sequence is 13 residues long. The CDR3 bases are TGCGCCAGCAGCCAAGATACTACCTACGAGCAGTACTTC. It encodes CASSQDTTYEQYF.

This chain links TRBV9 with TRBJ1-2; 11 bases are shared with TRBD1. Germline assignment: CDR1 SGDLS and CDR2 YYNGEE. The V gene end was trimmed by 0 bases and the J gene end by 7 bases; junction bases not matched to a gene: 2. CDR3 length: 14 residues. The DNA of the CDR3 is TGTGCCAGCAGCGTAGCGGGACAGGGGGGTGGCTACACCTTC. Translating gives CASSVAGQGGGYTF.

This clone is judged medium-sized. The chain couples TRBV30 to TRBJ1-2; no definite D call. The CDR3 contains 12 residues. Trimming stripped 3 bases from V and 4 bases from J, with 9 bases between. Germline V gene data show CDR1 as GTSNPN and CDR2 as SVGIG (reference sequence). CDR3 sequence: CAWREAGYGYTF. The CDR3 nucleotides are TGTGCCTGGAGGGAGGCCGGCTATGGCTACACCTTC.

This chain uses TRBV4-3 with TRBJ1-1, with D uncertain. Trimming removed 4 bases at V and 5 bases at J, with 8 bases between. The CDR3 covers 12 residues. The germline CDR1 and CDR2 sequences are LGHNA and YSLEER. The CDR3 here is CASSLDGTEAFF. CDR3 DNA: TGCGCCAGCAGCCTTGACGGGACTGAAGCTTTCTTT.

The count of this clone is one. The chain is built from TRBV4-1 and TRBJ2-1; TRBD2 matches 12 bases. The ends lost 2 bases at V and 4 bases at J; junction bases unmatched: 6. CDR1 and CDR2 from the germline V gene are MGHRA and YSYEKL. The CDR3 runs 17 residues. CDR3 bases: TGCGCCAGCAGCCAACGACTAGCGGGAGCGGAATACAATGAGCAGTTCTTC. Protein: CASSQRLAGAEYNEQFF.

The CDR3 bases are TGTGCCAGCAGCGTAGTAGGGGGACAGGGGGACGAGCAGTACTTC. It is translated as CASSVVGGQGDEQYF. The chain joins TRBV9 to TRBJ2-7, with 11 bases aligning to TRBD1. CDR3 length: 15 amino acids. The junction had 4 bases not matched to a gene; V was cut back by 0 bases and J by 5 bases. Germline V gene lookup returns CDR1 SGDLS and CDR2 YYNGEE.

The chain joins TRBV6-6 to TRBJ2-3; 10 bases match TRBD1. J gave up 4 bases and V 4 bases, and 8 bases lay outside the gene matches. This CDR3 contains 16 residues. Germline V gene sequence: CDR1 MNHNY, CDR2 SVGAGI (reference sequence). CDR3: CASSSPGQGSPDTQYF. CDR3 nucleotide sequence: TGTGCCAGCAGTTCTCCGGGACAGGGGTCTCCAGATACGCAGTATTTT.

V is TRBV30 and J is TRBJ2-7; 7 bases map to TRBD1. Trimming took 3 bases from V and 2 from J; bases not matched to a gene: 10. The CDR3 loop spans 15 amino acids. The germline CDR1 and CDR2 sequences are GTSNPN and SVGIG (reference sequence). CDR3 sequence (DNA): TGTGCCTGGAGCGGGCGACAGGGCCTTACCTACGAGCAGTACTTC. Encoded protein: CAWSGRQGLTYEQYF.

The table lists this clone with a few counts. The gene calls are TRBV2 and TRBJ2-1; 13 nucleotides align to TRBD2. The CDR3 runs 18 residues. Germline V gives CDR1 SNHLY, CDR2 FYNNEI. Trimming cost V 8 bases and J 1 base; bases outside gene matches: 11. The CDR3 bases are TGTGCCAGCTCACTACTAGCGGGAGGGCCCGCATCCTACAATGAGCAGTTCTTC. Protein product: CASSLLAGGPASYNEQFF.

In its sample, this clone was seen a few times. This chain uses TRBV28 with TRBJ1-1; TRBD1 matches at 8 bases. J gave up 0 bases and V 6 bases, and 9 bases lay outside the gene matches. In germline, CDR1 is MDHEN, CDR2 SYDVKM. This CDR3 contains 16 residues. CDR3 DNA: TGTGCCAGCAGCAGAACAGGGGGGAGATTGAACACTGAAGCTTTCTTT. It encodes CASSRTGGRLNTEAFF.